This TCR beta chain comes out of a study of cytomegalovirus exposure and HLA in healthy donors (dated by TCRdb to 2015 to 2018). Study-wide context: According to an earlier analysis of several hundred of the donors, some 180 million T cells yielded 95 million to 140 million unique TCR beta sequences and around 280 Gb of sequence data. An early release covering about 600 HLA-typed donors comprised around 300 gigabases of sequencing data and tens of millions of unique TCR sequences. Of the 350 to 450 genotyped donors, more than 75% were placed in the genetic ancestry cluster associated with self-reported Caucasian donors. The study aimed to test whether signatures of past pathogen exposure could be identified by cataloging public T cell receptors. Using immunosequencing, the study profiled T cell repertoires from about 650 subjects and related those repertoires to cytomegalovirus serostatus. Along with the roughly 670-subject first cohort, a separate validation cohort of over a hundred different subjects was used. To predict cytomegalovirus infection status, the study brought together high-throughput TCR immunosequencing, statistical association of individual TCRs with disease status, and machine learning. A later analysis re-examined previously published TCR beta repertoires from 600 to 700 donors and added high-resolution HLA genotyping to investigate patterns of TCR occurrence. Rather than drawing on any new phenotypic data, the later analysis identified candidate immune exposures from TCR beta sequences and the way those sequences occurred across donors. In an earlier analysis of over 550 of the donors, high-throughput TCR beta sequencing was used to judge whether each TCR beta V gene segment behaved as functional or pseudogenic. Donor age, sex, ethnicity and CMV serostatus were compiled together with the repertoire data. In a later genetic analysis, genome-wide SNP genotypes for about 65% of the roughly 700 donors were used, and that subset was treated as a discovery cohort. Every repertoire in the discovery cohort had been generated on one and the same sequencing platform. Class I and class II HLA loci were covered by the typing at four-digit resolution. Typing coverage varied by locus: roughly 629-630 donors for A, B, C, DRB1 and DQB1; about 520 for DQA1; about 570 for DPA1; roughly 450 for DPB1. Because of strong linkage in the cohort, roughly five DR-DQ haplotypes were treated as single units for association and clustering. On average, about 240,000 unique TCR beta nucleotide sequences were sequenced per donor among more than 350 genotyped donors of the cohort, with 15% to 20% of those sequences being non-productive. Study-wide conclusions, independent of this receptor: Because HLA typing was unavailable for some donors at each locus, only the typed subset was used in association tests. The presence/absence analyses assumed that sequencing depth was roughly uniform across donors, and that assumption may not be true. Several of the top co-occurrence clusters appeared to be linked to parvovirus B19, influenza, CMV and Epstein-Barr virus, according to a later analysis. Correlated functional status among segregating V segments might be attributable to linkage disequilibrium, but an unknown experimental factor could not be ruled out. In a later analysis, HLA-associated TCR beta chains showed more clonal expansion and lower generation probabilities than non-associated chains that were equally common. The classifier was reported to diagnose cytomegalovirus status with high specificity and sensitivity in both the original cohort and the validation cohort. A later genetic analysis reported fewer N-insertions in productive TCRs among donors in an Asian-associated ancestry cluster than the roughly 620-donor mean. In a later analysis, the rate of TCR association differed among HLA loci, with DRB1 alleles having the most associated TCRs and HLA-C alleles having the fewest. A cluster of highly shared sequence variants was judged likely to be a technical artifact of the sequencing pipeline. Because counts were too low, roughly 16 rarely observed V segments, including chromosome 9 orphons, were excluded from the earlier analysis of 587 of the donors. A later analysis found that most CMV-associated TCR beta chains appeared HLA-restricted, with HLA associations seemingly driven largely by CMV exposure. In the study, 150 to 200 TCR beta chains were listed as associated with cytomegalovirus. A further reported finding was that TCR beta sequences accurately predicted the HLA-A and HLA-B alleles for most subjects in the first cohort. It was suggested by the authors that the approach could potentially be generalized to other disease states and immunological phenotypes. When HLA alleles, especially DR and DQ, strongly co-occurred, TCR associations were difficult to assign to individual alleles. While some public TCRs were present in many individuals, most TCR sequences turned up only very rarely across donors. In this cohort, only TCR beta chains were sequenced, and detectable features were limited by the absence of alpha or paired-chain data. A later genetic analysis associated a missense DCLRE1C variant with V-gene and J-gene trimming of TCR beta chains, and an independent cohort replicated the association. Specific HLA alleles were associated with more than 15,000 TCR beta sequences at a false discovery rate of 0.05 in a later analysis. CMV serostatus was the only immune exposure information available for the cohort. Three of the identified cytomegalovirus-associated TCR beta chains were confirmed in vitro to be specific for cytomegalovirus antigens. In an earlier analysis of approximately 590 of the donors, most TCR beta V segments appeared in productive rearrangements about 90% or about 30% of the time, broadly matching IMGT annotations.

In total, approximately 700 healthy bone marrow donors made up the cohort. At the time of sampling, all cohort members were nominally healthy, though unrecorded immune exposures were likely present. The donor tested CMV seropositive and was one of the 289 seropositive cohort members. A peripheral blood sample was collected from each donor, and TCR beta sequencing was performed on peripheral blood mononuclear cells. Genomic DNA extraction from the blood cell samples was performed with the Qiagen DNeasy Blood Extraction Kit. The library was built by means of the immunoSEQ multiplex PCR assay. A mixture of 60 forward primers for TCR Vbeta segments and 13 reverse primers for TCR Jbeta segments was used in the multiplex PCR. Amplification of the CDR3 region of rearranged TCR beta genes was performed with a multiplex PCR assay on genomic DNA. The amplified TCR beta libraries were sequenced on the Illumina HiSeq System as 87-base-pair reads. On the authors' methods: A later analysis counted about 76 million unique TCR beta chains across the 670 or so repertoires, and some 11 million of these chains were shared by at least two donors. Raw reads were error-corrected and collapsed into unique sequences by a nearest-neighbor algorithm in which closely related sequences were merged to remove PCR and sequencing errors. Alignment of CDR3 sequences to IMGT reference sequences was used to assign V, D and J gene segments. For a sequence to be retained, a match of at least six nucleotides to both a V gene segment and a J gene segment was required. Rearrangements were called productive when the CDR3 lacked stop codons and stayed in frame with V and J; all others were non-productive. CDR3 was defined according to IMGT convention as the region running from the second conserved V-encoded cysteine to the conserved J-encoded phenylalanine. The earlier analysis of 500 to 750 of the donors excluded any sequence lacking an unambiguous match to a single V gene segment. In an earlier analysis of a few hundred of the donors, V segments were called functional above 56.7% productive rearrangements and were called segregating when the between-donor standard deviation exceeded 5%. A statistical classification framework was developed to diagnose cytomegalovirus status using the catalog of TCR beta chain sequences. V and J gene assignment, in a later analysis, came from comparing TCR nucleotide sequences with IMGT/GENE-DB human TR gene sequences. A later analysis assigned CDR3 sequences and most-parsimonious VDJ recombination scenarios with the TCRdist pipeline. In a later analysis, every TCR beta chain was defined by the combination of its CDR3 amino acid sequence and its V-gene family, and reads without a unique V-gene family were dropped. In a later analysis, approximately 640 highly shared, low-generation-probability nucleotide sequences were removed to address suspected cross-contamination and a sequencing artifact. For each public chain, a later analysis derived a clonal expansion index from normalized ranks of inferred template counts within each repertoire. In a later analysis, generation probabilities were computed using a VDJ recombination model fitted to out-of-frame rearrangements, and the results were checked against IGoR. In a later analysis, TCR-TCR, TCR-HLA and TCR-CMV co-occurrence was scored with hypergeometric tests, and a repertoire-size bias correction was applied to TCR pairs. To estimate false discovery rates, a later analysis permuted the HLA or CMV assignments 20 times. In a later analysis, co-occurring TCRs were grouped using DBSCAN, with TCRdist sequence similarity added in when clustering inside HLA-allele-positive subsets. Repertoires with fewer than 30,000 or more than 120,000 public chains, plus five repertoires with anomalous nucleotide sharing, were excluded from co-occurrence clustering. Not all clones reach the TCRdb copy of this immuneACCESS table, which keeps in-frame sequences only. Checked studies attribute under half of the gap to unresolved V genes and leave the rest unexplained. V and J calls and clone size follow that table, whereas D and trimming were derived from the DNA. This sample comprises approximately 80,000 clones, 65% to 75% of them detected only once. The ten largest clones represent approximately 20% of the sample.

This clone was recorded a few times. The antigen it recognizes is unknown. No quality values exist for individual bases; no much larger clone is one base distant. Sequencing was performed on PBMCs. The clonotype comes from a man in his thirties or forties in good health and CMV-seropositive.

The encoded CDR3 is CASTEDRAFGYTF. In nucleotides, the sequence is TGTGCCAGCACCGAGGACAGGGCGTTTGGCTACACCTTC. The rearranged chain carries TRBV28 and TRBJ1-2, and 8 junctional nucleotides match TRBD1. Ends trimmed: V by 7 bases, J by 7 bases; bases unmatched to a gene: 8. CDR1 and CDR2 were assigned from the germline V gene as MDHEN and SYDVKM. From cysteine to phenylalanine, the CDR3 is 13 amino acids long. This entry keeps only the CDR3 DNA: 39 bases, framed from base 1.